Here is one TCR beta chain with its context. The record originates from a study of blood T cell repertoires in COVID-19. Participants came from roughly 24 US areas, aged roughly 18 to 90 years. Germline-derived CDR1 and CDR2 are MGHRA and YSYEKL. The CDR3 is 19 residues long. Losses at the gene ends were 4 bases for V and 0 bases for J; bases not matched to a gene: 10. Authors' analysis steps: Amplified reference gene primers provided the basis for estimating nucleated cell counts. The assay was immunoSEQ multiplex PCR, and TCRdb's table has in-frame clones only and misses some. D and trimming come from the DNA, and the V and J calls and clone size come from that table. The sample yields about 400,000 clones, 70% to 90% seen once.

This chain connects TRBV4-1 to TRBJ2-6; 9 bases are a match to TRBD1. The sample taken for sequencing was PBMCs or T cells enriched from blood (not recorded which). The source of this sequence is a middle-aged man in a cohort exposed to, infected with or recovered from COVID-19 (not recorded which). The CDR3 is CASSLTRTGANSGANVLTF. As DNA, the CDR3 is TGCGCCAGCAGCCTAACCCGGACAGGGGCAAACTCTGGGGCCAACGTCCTGACTTTC.